Given below is one TCR beta chain in context. The CDR3 sequence is 15 residues long. Germline CDR1 SGHKS, CDR2 YYEKEE (reference sequence). V was clipped by 3 bases and J by 0 bases, with 10 bases between them. The sample is drawn from a study of blood T cell repertoires in COVID-19. Study overall: The samples span acute and convalescent COVID-19 from the United States, Italy and Spain.

Data came from immunoSEQ multiplex PCR; TCRdb stores just in-frame clones and leaves some out. Of around 250,000 clones in the sample, 86% were seen once. The origin of this receptor is a woman aged 30 to 39 with active or convalescent COVID-19. The material sequenced was peripheral blood. The V gene is TRBV5-5, the J gene TRBJ2-1; the D is unclear. The CDR3 is CASSSGDSSYNEQFF. The CDR3 bases are TGTGCCAGCAGCTCCGGTGATAGCTCCTACAATGAGCAGTTCTTC.